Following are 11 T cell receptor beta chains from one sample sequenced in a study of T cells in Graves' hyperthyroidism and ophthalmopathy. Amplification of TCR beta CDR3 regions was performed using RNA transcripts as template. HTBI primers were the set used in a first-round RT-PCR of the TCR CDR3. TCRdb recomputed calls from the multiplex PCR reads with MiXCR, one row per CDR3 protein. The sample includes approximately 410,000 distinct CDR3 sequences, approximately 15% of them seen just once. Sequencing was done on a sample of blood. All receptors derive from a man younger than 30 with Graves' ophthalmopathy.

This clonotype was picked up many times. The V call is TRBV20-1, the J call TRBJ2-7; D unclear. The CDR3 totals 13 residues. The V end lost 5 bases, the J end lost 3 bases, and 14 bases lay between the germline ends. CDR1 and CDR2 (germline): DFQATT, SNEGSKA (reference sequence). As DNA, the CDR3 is TGCAGTGCTTTAGTGGACGCAGACTACGAGCAGTACTTC. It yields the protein CSALVDADYEQYF.

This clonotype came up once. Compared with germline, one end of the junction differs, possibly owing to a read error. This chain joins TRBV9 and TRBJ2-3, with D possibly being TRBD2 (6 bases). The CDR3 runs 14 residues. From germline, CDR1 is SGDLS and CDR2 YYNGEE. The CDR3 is CASSVGRDLAPQYF. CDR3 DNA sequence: TGTGCGAGCAGCGTTGGGCGGGACCTAGCCCCGCAGTATTTT.

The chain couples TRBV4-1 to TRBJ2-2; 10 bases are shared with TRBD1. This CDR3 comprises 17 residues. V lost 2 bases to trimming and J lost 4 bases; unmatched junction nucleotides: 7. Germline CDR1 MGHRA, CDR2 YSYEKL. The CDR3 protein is CASSQPPGQGSTGELFF. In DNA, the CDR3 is TGCGCCAGCAGCCAACCTCCGGGACAGGGGAGCACCGGGGAGCTGTTTTTT.

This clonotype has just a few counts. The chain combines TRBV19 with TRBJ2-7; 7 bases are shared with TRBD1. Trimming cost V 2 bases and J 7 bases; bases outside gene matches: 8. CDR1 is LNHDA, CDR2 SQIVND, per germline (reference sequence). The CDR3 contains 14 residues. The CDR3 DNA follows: TGTGCCAGTAGTATAAAAGACAGGGAGCGAGAGCAGTACTTC. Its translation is CASSIKDREREQYF.

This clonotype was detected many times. The CDR3 DNA is TGTGCCAGCAGTTTATGGTTCCCTTTTAGCGAGCAGTACTTC. It specifies CASSLWFPFSEQYF. The chain combines TRBV27 with TRBJ2-7; no firm D call. The V end was cut by 1 base, the J end by 6 bases, with 13 bases between. Per germline, CDR1 MNHEY and CDR2 SMNVEV (reference sequence). The CDR3 contains 14 residues.

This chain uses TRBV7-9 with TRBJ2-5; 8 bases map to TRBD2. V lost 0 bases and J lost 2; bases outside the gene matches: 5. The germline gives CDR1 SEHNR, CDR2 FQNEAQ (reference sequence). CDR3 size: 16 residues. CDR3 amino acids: CASSLAPSGLQETQYF. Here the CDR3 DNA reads TGTGCCAGCAGCTTAGCCCCTAGCGGGCTGCAAGAGACCCAGTACTTC.

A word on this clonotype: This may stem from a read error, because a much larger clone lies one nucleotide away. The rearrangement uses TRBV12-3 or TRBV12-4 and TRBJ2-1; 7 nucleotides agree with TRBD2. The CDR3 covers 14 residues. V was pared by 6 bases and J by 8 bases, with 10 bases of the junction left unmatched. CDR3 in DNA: TGTGCCAGCAGGCCTCTAGCGGAGTACGATGAGCAGTTCTTC. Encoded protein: CASRPLAEYDEQFF.

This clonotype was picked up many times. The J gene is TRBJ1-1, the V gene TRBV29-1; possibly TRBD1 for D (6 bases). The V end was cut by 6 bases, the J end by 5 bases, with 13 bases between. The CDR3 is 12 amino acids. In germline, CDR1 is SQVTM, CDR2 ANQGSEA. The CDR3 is CSVAKGGTEAFF. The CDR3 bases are TGCAGCGTCGCGAAGGGGGGAACTGAAGCTTTCTTT.

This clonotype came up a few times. This CDR3 is CASSYTGDNSPLHF. The CDR3 nucleotides are TGTGCCAGCAGTTACACAGGGGATAATTCACCCCTCCACTTT. The rearrangement joins TRBV13 to TRBJ1-6, with TRBD1 matching 7 bases. The CDR3 consists of 14 residues. Germline V CDR1 and CDR2: PRHDT, FYEKMQ (reference sequence). Trimming removed 6 bases from V and 5 bases from J; junction bases left unmatched: 4.

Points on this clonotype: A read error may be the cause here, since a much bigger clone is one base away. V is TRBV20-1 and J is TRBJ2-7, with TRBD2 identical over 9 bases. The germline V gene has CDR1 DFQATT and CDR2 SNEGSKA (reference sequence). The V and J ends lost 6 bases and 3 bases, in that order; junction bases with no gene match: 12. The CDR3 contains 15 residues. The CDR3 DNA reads TGCAGTGCCTACAGACCAGCGGGAGGAAACTACGAGCAGTACTTC. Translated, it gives CSAYRPAGGNYEQYF.

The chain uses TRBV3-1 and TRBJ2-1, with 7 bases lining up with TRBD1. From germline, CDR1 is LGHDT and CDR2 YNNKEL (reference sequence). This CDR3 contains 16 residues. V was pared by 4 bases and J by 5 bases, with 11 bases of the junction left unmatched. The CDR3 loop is CASSLTWDSTNNEQFF. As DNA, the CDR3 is TGTGCCAGCAGCCTAACATGGGACAGCACTAACAATGAGCAGTTCTTC.